The 17 T cell receptor beta chains presented below share a single source sample, sequenced in a study of shared clonotypes between healthy human individuals. Clones were read by immunoSEQ multiplex PCR, and TCRdb kept only the in-frame ones, dropping some. Of about 1 million clones in the sample, about 75% were seen once. Sequencing was performed on memory CD4+ T cells sorted from blood. As for subset: CD45RA-negative fraction. The receptors were sampled from a man younger than 35 in good health.

This chain connects TRBV5-1 to TRBJ1-6, with 7 bases matching TRBD1. CDR3 size: 16 residues. The V gene end was trimmed by 2 bases and the J gene end by 5 bases; junction bases not matched to a gene: 7. CDR1 and CDR2 (germline): SGHRS, YFSETQ. The CDR3 region has the DNA TGCGCCAGCAGCTTACAGACAGGGCTCAATAATTCACCCCTCCACTTT. The encoded protein is CASSLQTGLNNSPLHF.

A remark on this clone: The same CDR3 can be traced to other DNA sequences in this sample. The CDR3 DNA sequence: TGTGCCAGTAGCGACAGGGGAACAGATACGCAGTATTTT. As protein: CASSDRGTDTQYF. The rearrangement links TRBV19 to TRBJ2-3; 8 bases line up with TRBD1. After removal of 6 bases from V and 3 bases from J, the junction contained 2 bases not matched to a gene. The CDR3 spans 13 residues. Germline values: CDR1 LNHDA, CDR2 SQIVND (reference sequence).

This clone showed up just a few times. This sequence joins TRBV7-2 and TRBJ2-6; perhaps D is TRBD1 or TRBD2 (5 bases each). The CDR3 totals 16 residues. Germline V gene lookup returns CDR1 SGHTA and CDR2 FQGNSA. The V end was cut by 1 base, the J end by 3 bases, with 10 bases between. The CDR3 region is CASSLGGVLGANVLTF. For the CDR3, the DNA is TGTGCCAGCAGCTTAGGAGGGGTCCTTGGGGCCAACGTCCTGACTTTC.

This rearrangement joins TRBV2 to TRBJ2-1, with D possibly TRBD2 on 5 matching bases. With 3 bases removed from V and 11 bases from J, the gap between germline ends came to 17 bases. This CDR3 region has 14 residues. The germline CDR1 and CDR2 sequences are SNHLY and FYNNEI. CDR3 region: CASSEDSRPSQQFF. DNA for the CDR3: TGTGCCAGCAGTGAGGACTCCAGGCCGTCTCAGCAGTTCTTC.

The rearrangement uses TRBV28 and TRBJ2-7; TRBD1 agrees at 10 bases. Unmatched junction bases numbered 16, after V lost 4 bases and J lost 4 bases. The CDR3 loop spans 18 amino acids. CDR1 is MDHEN, CDR2 SYDVKM, per germline. In DNA, the CDR3 is TGTGCCAGCAGTTATTCCGGGACAGGGGTCATTTCCCGTTACGAGCAGTACTTC. This sequence encodes CASSYSGTGVISRYEQYF.

J is TRBJ2-1 and V is TRBV7-2; D may be TRBD2 (6 bases). The V and J ends lost 4 bases and 5 bases respectively, with 15 bases between them. This CDR3 has 15 residues. Germline CDR1 is SGHTA and CDR2 is FQGNSA. CDR3 residues: CASSSLAALNNEQFF. The CDR3 bases are TGTGCCAGCAGCTCGTTAGCGGCCCTCAACAATGAGCAGTTCTTC.

This chain uses TRBV28 with TRBJ2-7, with 9 bases fitting TRBD1. CDR1 and CDR2 from the germline V gene are MDHEN and SYDVKM. V shed 11 bases and J 3 bases; nucleotides not matched to a gene: 8. This CDR3 spans 13 amino acids. CDR3 nucleotide sequence: TGTGCCCGTCCCCGGGACAGGGTCTACGAGCAGTACTTC. This encodes CARPRDRVYEQYF.

The chain joins TRBV2 to TRBJ1-4; maybe TRBD1 (6 bases). Germline V lookup: CDR1 SNHLY, CDR2 FYNNEI. Trimming cost V 11 bases and J 1 base, with 23 bases left between them. The CDR3 has 17 residues. CDR3 loop: CASRGEAGTLTNEKLFF. In DNA, the CDR3 is TGTGCCTCCAGGGGTGAAGCAGGGACCCTAACTAATGAAAAACTGTTTTTT. The whole variable domain, filled in from reference TRBV2 and TRBJ1-4, reads EPEVTQTPSHQVTQMGQEVILRCVPISNHLYFYWYRQILGQKVEFLVSFYNNEISEKSEIFDDQFSVERPDGSNFTLKIRSTKLEDSAMYFCASRGEAGTLTNEKLFFGSGTQLSVL.

The chain couples TRBV29-1 to TRBJ2-1; maybe TRBD1 (5 bases). Per germline, CDR1 SQVTM and CDR2 ANQGSEA. V lost 7 bases to trimming and J lost 2 bases, with 12 bases between them. The CDR3 consists of 13 residues. CDR3 loop: CSARTSTYNEQFF. CDR3 sequence (DNA): TGCAGCGCCCGGACAAGTACCTACAATGAGCAGTTCTTC.

In its sample, this clone was seen a few times. V gene TRBV9 combines with J gene TRBJ1-2; D is unclear. The CDR3 spans 15 residues. Trimming shortened V by 5 bases and J by 4 bases, and 18 bases separated the two germline ends. Looked up from germline, CDR1 is SGDLS and CDR2 is YYNGEE. The CDR3 DNA reads as TGTGCCAGCAGTCCAGAGGTCGGGCGGTCCTATGGCTACACCTTC. Its protein product is CASSPEVGRSYGYTF.

This chain connects TRBV10-3 to TRBJ1-6; TRBD1 agrees at 7 bases. The V and J ends lost 8 bases and 8 bases, in that order; junction bases with no gene match: 6. The V gene's germline CDR1 is ENHRY and CDR2 SYGVKD. The CDR3 has 13 residues. The CDR3 here is CAIRGTADSPLHF. CDR3 nucleotide sequence: TGTGCCATCCGTGGGACAGCTGATTCACCCCTCCACTTT.

The V call is TRBV5-1, the J call TRBJ1-4; D unclear. The CDR3 length is 16 residues. Looked up from germline, CDR1 is SGHRS and CDR2 is YFSETQ. V lost 1 base and J 7 bases, leaving 17 bases between the germline ends. The CDR3 loop is CASSLNVGKAAEKLFF. Here the CDR3 DNA reads TGCGCCAGCAGCTTGAATGTAGGAAAAGCGGCTGAAAAACTGTTTTTT.

The J gene is TRBJ1-1, the V gene TRBV7-2; D gene ambiguous. With 3 bases removed from V and 3 bases from J, the gap between germline ends came to 11 bases. CDR1 and CDR2 from the germline V gene are SGHTA and FQGNSA. The CDR3 is 14 amino acids. The CDR3 is CASSLARMDTEAFF. The CDR3 DNA reads TGTGCCAGCAGCTTGGCACGGATGGACACTGAAGCTTTCTTT.

This clone appeared a single time. The junction departs from germline at one end; a sequencing error may be responsible. The chain is built from TRBV5-4 and TRBJ2-1; 10 positions match TRBD2. The CDR3 length is 13 residues. The germline CDR1 and CDR2 sequences are SGHNT and YYREEE (reference sequence). The CDR3 DNA reads TGTGCCGGCAGCTATCTAGCGGGAGATGAGCAGTTCTTC. Residues: CAGSYLAGDEQFF.

The gene calls are TRBV5-7 and TRBJ2-7, with 11 nucleotides matching TRBD2. TRBV5-7 is recorded as an ORF, its role being uncertain. This CDR3 comprises 17 residues. V gave up 4 bases and J gave up 2 bases; unmatched junction bases: 11. CDR3 loop: CASSRFVKLAGAYEQYF. The CDR3 bases are TGTGCCAGCAGCCGCTTCGTTAAACTAGCGGGAGCCTACGAGCAGTACTTC.

The rearrangement links TRBV18 to TRBJ2-3; the match to TRBD2 covers 7 bases. The CDR3 loop spans 15 amino acids. CDR1 and CDR2 (germline): KGHSH, LQKENI. Trimming took 1 base from V and 3 from J; bases not matched to a gene: 4. The CDR3 sequence is CASSPLGAGTDTQYF. The CDR3 region has the DNA TGTGCCAGCTCACCACTTGGAGCGGGGACAGATACGCAGTATTTT.

The rearrangement links TRBV10-2 to TRBJ1-1, with no clear D. CDR1 and CDR2 from the germline V gene are WSHSY and SAAADI. Trimming shortened V by 3 bases and J by 4 bases, and 9 bases separated the two germline ends. This CDR3 comprises 13 residues. The CDR3 spells CASSEPAGTEAFF. CDR3 nucleotides: TGCGCCAGCAGTGAACCGGCGGGCACTGAAGCTTTCTTT.